These 30 T cell receptor beta chains were sequenced from one sample in a study of OX40 agonist ivuxolimab in advanced cancers. Clones were read by immunoSEQ multiplex PCR, and TCRdb kept only the in-frame ones, dropping some. Of 90,000 or so clones listed, about 92% are singletons. Sample: CD4+ or CD8+ T cells sorted from blood, taken in a trial of the OX40 agonist ivuxolimab. The receptors originated from an adult with an advanced solid tumor such as melanoma, head and neck, liver or kidney cancer.

CDR3 region: CASSLLGGAQPQHF. The CDR3 coding sequence is TGTGCCAGCAGTTTATTAGGGGGGGCGCAGCCCCAGCATTTT. This rearrangement joins TRBV27 to TRBJ1-5; perhaps TRBD1 as D (6 bases). Trimming removed 1 base from V and 7 bases from J, with 11 bases in between. The CDR3 loop spans 14 amino acids. Per the germline V gene, CDR1 is MNHEY and CDR2 is SMNVEV (reference sequence).

This clone was observed once. The chain has TRBV7-9 and TRBJ1-2; 8 nucleotides match TRBD1. The CDR3 is made up of 14 amino acids. CDR1 and CDR2 (germline): SEHNR, FQNEAQ (reference sequence). J was trimmed by 6 bases and V by 4 bases; bases with no gene match: 7. The CDR3 region is CASSSGQGLDGYTF. The CDR3 DNA reads as TGTGCCAGCAGCTCCGGACAGGGACTAGATGGCTACACCTTC.

The CDR3, as DNA: TGTGCCAGCAGCAGCCCGTTGAACACTGAAGCTTTCTTT. Translating it yields CASSSPLNTEAFF. The genes are TRBV5-6 and TRBJ1-1; no firm D call. The V gene lost 4 bases and the J gene lost 0 bases, with 7 bases spanning the gap. Per germline, CDR1 SGHDT and CDR2 YYEEEE. The CDR3 length is 13 residues.

This clone was observed a single time. V is TRBV11-2 and J is TRBJ2-7; 8 bases fit TRBD1. There are 14 residues in the CDR3. Germline V CDR1 and CDR2: SGHAT, FQNNGV. V lost 1 base and J lost 6; bases outside the gene matches: 5. The CDR3 nucleotides are TGTGCCAGCAGCTTAGCGGTGACAGGGGCCGAGCAGTACTTC. Its translation: CASSLAVTGAEQYF.

This clone was recorded once. This chain joins TRBV7-8 and TRBJ1-1; D is perhaps TRBD1 (5 bases). The germline V gene encodes CDR1 SGHVS and CDR2 FQNEAQ. The CDR3 has 13 amino acids. Trimming left V 1 base short and J 3 bases short, with 6 bases between. DNA of the CDR3: TGTGCCAGCAGCTTAGGAGGGGACACTGAAGCTTTCTTT. This encodes CASSLGGDTEAFF.

This chain connects TRBV10-3 to TRBJ1-1; D is uncertain. CDR3 length: 14 amino acids. Looked up from germline, CDR1 is ENHRY and CDR2 is SYGVKD. V dropped 3 bases and J dropped 0 bases, with 8 bases sitting between them. CDR3 loop: CAISDQQLNTEAFF. CDR3 bases: TGTGCCATCAGTGATCAACAGTTGAACACTGAAGCTTTCTTT.

V usage is TRBV25-1 and J usage is TRBJ2-2; D call uncertain. The V end lost 4 bases, the J end lost 0 bases, and 6 bases lay between the germline ends. CDR1 is MGHDK, CDR2 SYGVNS, per germline. The CDR3 extends over 14 amino acids. CDR3 coding DNA: TGTGCCAGCAGTGGACCCTCGAACACCGGGGAGCTGTTTTTT. It specifies CASSGPSNTGELFF.

The rearrangement joins TRBV4-1 to TRBJ1-1; 11 bases match TRBD1. The junction had 4 bases not matched to a gene; V was cut back by 0 bases and J by 4 bases. Germline V gene lookup returns CDR1 MGHRA and CDR2 YSYEKL. The CDR3 spans 16 residues. The CDR3 is CASSQEMGTGGTEAFF. DNA for the CDR3: TGCGCCAGCAGCCAAGAGATGGGGACAGGGGGCACTGAAGCTTTCTTT.

The rearrangement links TRBV12-5 to TRBJ1-6; D not resolved. Germline lookup yields CDR1 LGHNT and CDR2 FRNRAP. The CDR3 covers 14 residues. The V gene lost 0 bases and the J gene lost 7 bases, with 7 bases spanning the gap. CDR3 bases: TGTGCTAGTGGTTTGGTAATGGGGAATTCACCCCTCCACTTT. As protein: CASGLVMGNSPLHF.

The CDR3 here is CASSIDFVRGEEQYF. In DNA, the CDR3 is TGTGCCAGTAGTATAGATTTCGTAAGGGGGGAGGAGCAGTACTTC. This chain joins TRBV19 and TRBJ2-7, with D perhaps being TRBD1 or TRBD2 (6 bases each). Looked up from germline, CDR1 is LNHDA and CDR2 is SQIVND (reference sequence). Trimming removed 0 bases from V and 7 bases from J, with 16 bases in between. This CDR3 region has 15 residues.

The V gene is TRBV5-6, the J gene TRBJ2-7; D not resolved. The CDR3 sequence is 15 residues long. V was pared by 0 bases and J by 2 bases, with 12 bases between. Germline V gene sequence: CDR1 SGHDT, CDR2 YYEEEE. The CDR3 loop reads CASSLAHTNPYEQYF. CDR3 nucleotide sequence: TGTGCCAGCAGCTTGGCCCACACAAACCCCTACGAGCAGTACTTC.

The CDR3 nucleotides are TGTGCCAGCAGCTTAGACGTGGGTTGGGTAGCGCAGTATTTT. Amino acids: CASSLDVGWVAQYF. The rearrangement uses TRBV11-2 and TRBJ2-3; D is uncertain. V was cut by 0 bases and J by 10 bases, with 14 bases left in between. CDR1 and CDR2 (germline): SGHAT, FQNNGV. There are 14 residues in the CDR3.

The chain uses TRBV19 and TRBJ1-1; D is unresolved. Germline-derived CDR1 and CDR2 are LNHDA and SQIVND (reference sequence). This CDR3 region has 13 residues. V lost 3 bases and J 3 bases, leaving 8 bases between the germline ends. CDR3 DNA sequence: TGTGCCAGTAGTATGTGGGATTACACTGAAGCTTTCTTT. Protein: CASSMWDYTEAFF.

The chain couples TRBV6-4 to TRBJ1-6; D is ambiguous. CDR1 is MRHNA and CDR2 is SNTAGT in the germline V gene. The CDR3 contains 16 residues. V lost 3 bases, J lost 5 bases, and 14 bases lay in between. CDR3 nucleotide sequence: TGTGCCAGCAGTGAAGTTATTCGGGTCGATAATTCACCCCTCCACTTT. The encoded protein is CASSEVIRVDNSPLHF.

This sequence joins TRBV29-1 and TRBJ1-2, with 10 bases aligning to TRBD1. CDR3 length: 16 residues. Germline trimming cut 6 bases from V and 0 bases from J; bases unmatched to any gene: 10. The germline V gene encodes CDR1 SQVTM and CDR2 ANQGSEA. The chain's CDR3 is CSVIGTGALTNYGYTF. CDR3 bases: TGCAGCGTGATCGGGACAGGGGCCCTTACTAACTATGGCTACACCTTC. Supplemented by reference TRBV29-1 and TRBJ1-2, the full variable domain reads SAVISQKPSRDICQRGTSLTIQCQVDSQVTMMFWYRQQPGQSLTLIATANQGSEATYESGFVIDKFPISRPNLTFSTLTVSNMSPEDSSIYLCSVIGTGALTNYGYTFGSGTRLTVV.

V usage is TRBV6-5 and J usage is TRBJ2-7; D gene uncertain. This CDR3 spans 14 amino acids. Germline CDR1 reads MNHEY; CDR2 reads SVGAGI. Trimming removed 3 bases at V and 4 bases at J, with 13 bases between. The CDR3 loop is CASSYLGLSYEQYF. CDR3 coding DNA: TGTGCCAGCAGTTATTTGGGTCTGTCGTACGAGCAGTACTTC.

The rearrangement uses TRBV7-6 and TRBJ2-1; D uncertain. Germline values: CDR1 SGHVS, CDR2 FNYEAQ. The length of the CDR3 is 13 residues. Trimming took 1 base from V and 8 from J, leaving 9 bases between them. CDR3 coding DNA: TGTGCCAGCAGCTTAGAAGTAAGGGATGAGCAGTTCTTC. Amino acid sequence: CASSLEVRDEQFF.

The rearrangement links TRBV21-1 to TRBJ1-4; TRBD1 reflects the table's D call only, with no check against the DNA. TRBV21-1 is designated a pseudogene. The CDR3 loop spans 16 amino acids. CDR3: CASSKGSSATNEKLFF. CDR3 DNA sequence: TGTGCCAGCAGCAAAGGGTCCAGTGCAACTAATGAAAAACTGTTTTTT.

The chain links TRBV29-1 to TRBJ1-2, with D maybe TRBD1 (6 bases). Germline assignment: CDR1 SQVTM and CDR2 ANQGSEA. The CDR3 consists of 14 residues. Trimming removed 6 bases from V and 9 bases from J, with 23 bases in between. The CDR3 is CSVADGGRAGRYTF. CDR3 in DNA: TGCAGCGTAGCCGATGGGGGCCGAGCGGGGCGCTACACCTTC.

Turning to this clone: This same CDR3 is encoded by further DNA sequences in the sample. The rearrangement joins TRBV27 to TRBJ2-7; D may be TRBD2 (6 bases). V lost 0 bases and J lost 1, with 7 bases in between. The V gene's germline CDR1 is MNHEY and CDR2 SMNVEV (reference sequence). The CDR3 runs to 14 residues. The CDR3 is CASSLSGGSYEQYF. DNA of the CDR3: TGTGCCAGCAGTTTATCGGGGGGTTCCTACGAGCAGTACTTC.

The rearrangement links TRBV13 to TRBJ2-1; 9 bases agree with TRBD2. The V gene's germline CDR1 is PRHDT and CDR2 FYEKMQ (reference sequence). CDR3 length: 15 amino acids. V was pared by 0 bases and J by 3 bases, with 0 bases of the junction left unmatched. The DNA for the CDR3 is TGTGCCAGCAGCTTAGGGACTAGCGGCTACAATGAGCAGTTCTTC. This codes for CASSLGTSGYNEQFF. Using reference TRBV13 and TRBJ2-1 for the parts outside the CDR3, the full variable domain is AAGVIQSPRHLIKEKRETATLKCYPIPRHDTVYWYQQGPGQDPQFLISFYEKMQSDKGSIPDRFSAQQFSDYHSELNMSSLELGDSALYFCASSLGTSGYNEQFFGPGTRLTVL.

The chain is built from TRBV10-1 and TRBJ2-3; D possibly corresponds to TRBD2 (6 bases). The germline V gene has CDR1 WNHNN and CDR2 SYGVQD (reference sequence). The CDR3 has 13 amino acids. V gave up 4 bases and J gave up 6 bases, with 11 bases separating them. The CDR3 region has the DNA TGCGCCAGCAGTGGGGACGGGAGCGATACGCAGTATTTT. The encoded protein is CASSGDGSDTQYF.

In regard to this clone: The same CDR3 is also encoded by other DNA sequences in this sample. The gene calls are TRBV5-6 and TRBJ1-4; no clear D. The CDR3 covers 14 residues. Trimming removed 1 base at V and 0 bases at J, with 4 bases between. The germline V gene has CDR1 SGHDT and CDR2 YYEEEE. The CDR3 loop reads CASSLIATNEKLFF. The CDR3, as DNA: TGTGCCAGCAGCTTGATAGCAACTAATGAAAAACTGTTTTTT.

Notes on this clone: Other DNA sequences in this specimen translate into the identical CDR3. The V gene is TRBV7-8, the J gene TRBJ1-1, with D uncertain. Trimming took off 1 base at V and 0 bases at J, with 3 bases between the two ends. Looked up from germline, CDR1 is SGHVS and CDR2 is FQNEAQ. CDR3 size: 13 residues. CDR3 protein: CASSLVVNTEAFF. In DNA, the CDR3 is TGTGCCAGCAGCTTAGTTGTGAACACTGAAGCTTTCTTT.

This clone showed up just once. The gene calls are TRBV19 and TRBJ1-5; a possible D gene is TRBD1 (5 bases). CDR3 length: 12 residues. Germline V lookup: CDR1 LNHDA, CDR2 SQIVND (reference sequence). Between the trimmed V and J ends, which lost 0 bases and 11 bases, there was a span of 8 bases. CDR3: CASSIDRGAQHF. CDR3 bases: TGTGCCAGTAGTATAGATCGAGGGGCCCAGCATTTT.

This clone was detected once. This chain joins TRBV11-2 and TRBJ1-2; D is unclear. The CDR3 loop spans 13 amino acids. The germline V gene has CDR1 SGHAT and CDR2 FQNNGV. The germline V and J ends were trimmed by 0 bases and 4 bases, with 6 bases remaining between them. The chain's CDR3 is CASSLDSSYGYTF. In DNA form, the CDR3 reads TGTGCCAGCAGCTTAGACTCTAGCTATGGCTACACCTTC.

V is TRBV27 and J is TRBJ2-1; D remains ambiguous. From germline, CDR1 is MNHEY and CDR2 SMNVEV (reference sequence). This CDR3 region has 14 residues. Deletions cut 4 bases from V and 9 bases from J, with 16 bases between. CDR3 in DNA: TGTGCCAGCAGTTCCGGACCCGGAAAATCTGAGCAGTTCTTC. This translates into CASSSGPGKSEQFF.

V usage is TRBV4-1 and J usage is TRBJ1-2; TRBD1 is a possible D gene (6 bases). This CDR3 region has 16 residues. V was cut by 3 bases and J by 2 bases, with 16 bases left in between. The V gene's germline CDR1 is MGHRA and CDR2 YSYEKL. For the CDR3, the DNA is TGCGCCAGCAGCCATCTCATCGACAGGCCCAACTATGGCTACACCTTC. As protein: CASSHLIDRPNYGYTF.

The chain's CDR3 is CASSPRGSGSSYNEQFF. In DNA form, the CDR3 reads TGTGCCAGCAGTCCCCGTGGTAGCGGGAGCTCCTACAATGAGCAGTTCTTC. This rearrangement joins TRBV27 to TRBJ2-1; 9 bases match TRBD2. The CDR3 sequence is 17 residues long. Germline V gene lookup returns CDR1 MNHEY and CDR2 SMNVEV (reference sequence). J lost 0 bases, V lost 5 bases, and 8 bases had no gene match.

This clone was found a few times. The chain couples TRBV5-5 to TRBJ1-6; no clear D gene. The V and J ends lost 4 bases and 10 bases respectively, with 9 bases between them. CDR1 and CDR2 (germline): SGHKS, YYEKEE (reference sequence). The CDR3 spans 12 residues. CDR3 loop: CASSPGSSPLHF. The CDR3 DNA reads as TGTGCCAGCAGCCCGGGTTCGTCACCCCTCCACTTT. The full variable domain, completed using reference TRBV5-5 and TRBJ1-6, is DAGVTQSPTHLIKTRGQQVTLRCSPISGHKSVSWYQQVLGQGPQFIFQYYEKEERGRGNFPDRFSARQFPNYSSELNVNALLLGDSALYLCASSPGSSPLHFGNGTRLTVT.